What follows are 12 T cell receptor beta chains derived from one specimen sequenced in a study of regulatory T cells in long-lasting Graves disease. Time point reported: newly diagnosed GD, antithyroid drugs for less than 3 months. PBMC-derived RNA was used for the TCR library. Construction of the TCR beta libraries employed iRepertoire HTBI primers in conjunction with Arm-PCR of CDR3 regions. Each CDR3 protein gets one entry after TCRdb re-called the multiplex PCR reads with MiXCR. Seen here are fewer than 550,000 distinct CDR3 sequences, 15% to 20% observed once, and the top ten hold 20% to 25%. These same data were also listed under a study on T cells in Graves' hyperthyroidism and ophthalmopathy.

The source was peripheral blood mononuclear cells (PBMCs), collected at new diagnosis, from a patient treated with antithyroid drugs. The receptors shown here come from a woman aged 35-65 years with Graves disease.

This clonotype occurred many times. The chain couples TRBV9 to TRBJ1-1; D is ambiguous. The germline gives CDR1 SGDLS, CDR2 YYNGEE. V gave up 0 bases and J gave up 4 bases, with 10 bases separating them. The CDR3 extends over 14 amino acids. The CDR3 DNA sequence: TGTGCCAGCAGCGTAGGTGGTGAACTCACTGAAGCTTTCTTT. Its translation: CASSVGGELTEAFF. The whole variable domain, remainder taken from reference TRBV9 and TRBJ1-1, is DSGVTQTPKHLITATGQRVTLRCSPRSGDLSVYWYQQSLDQGLQFLIQYYNGEERAKGNILERFSAQQFPDLHSELNLSSLELGDSALYFCASSVGGELTEAFFGQGTRLTVV.

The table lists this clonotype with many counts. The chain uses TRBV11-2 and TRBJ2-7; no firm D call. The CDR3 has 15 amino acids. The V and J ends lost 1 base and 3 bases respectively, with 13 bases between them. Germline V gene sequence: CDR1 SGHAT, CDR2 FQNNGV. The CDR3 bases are TGTGCCAGCAGCTTAGGCCCGATAATTCGCTACGAGCAGTACTTC. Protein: CASSLGPIIRYEQYF. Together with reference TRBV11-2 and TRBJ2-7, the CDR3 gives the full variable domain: EAGVAQSPRYKIIEKRQSVAFWCNPISGHATLYWYQQILGQGPKLLIQFQNNGVVDDSQLPKDRFSAERLKGVDSTLKIQPAKLEDSAVYLCASSLGPIIRYEQYFGPGTRLTVT.

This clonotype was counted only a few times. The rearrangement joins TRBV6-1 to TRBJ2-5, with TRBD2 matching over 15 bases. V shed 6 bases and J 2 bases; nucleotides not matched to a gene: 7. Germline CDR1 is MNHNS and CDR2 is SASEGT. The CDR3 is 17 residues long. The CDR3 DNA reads TGTGCCAGCAGGTGGACTAGCGGGGGGGCCGAACAAGAGACCCAGTACTTC. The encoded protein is CASRWTSGGAEQETQYF.

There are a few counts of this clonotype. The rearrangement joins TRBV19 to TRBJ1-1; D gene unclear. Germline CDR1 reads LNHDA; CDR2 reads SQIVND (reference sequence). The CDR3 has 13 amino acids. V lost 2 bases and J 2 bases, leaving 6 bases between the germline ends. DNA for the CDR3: TGTGCCAGTAGTATATTCCAAAACACTGAAGCTTTCTTT. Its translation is CASSIFQNTEAFF. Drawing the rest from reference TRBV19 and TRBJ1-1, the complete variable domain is DGGITQSPKYLFRKEGQNVTLSCEQNLNHDAMYWYRQDPGQGLRLIYYSQIVNDFQKGDIAEGYSVSREKKESFPLTVTSAQKNPTAFYLCASSIFQNTEAFFGQGTRLTVV.

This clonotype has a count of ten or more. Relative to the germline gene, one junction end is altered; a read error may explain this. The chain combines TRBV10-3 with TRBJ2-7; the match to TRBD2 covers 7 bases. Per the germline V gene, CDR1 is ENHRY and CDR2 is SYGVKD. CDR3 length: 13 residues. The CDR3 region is CAISPTSSHEQYF. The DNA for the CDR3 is TGTGCCATCAGTCCGACTAGCTCCCACGAGCAGTACTTC.

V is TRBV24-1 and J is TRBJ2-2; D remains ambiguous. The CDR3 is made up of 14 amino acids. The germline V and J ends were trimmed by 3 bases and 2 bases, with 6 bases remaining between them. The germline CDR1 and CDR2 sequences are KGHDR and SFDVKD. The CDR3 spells CATSDPFNTGELFF. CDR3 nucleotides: TGTGCCACCAGTGATCCCTTTAACACCGGGGAGCTGTTTTTT.

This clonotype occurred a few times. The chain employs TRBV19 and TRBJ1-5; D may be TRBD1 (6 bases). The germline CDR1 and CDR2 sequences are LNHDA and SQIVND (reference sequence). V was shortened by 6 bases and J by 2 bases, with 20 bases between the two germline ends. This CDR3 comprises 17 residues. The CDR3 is CASRHRIRTARNQPQHF. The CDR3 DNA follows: TGTGCCAGTAGACACAGAATTAGGACAGCCCGCAATCAGCCCCAGCATTTT.

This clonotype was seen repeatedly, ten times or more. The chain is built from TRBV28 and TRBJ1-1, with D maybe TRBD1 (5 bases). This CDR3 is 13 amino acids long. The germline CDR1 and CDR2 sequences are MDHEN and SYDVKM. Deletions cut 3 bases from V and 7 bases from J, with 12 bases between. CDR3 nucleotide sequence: TGTGCCAGCAGTTTCAGGGCGGGGAGTGAAGCTTTCTTT. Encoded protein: CASSFRAGSEAFF.

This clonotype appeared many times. CDR3 DNA sequence: TGTGCCAGCAGCTTAGTAGTAGGCCTGGAGCAGTTCTTC. It encodes CASSLVVGLEQFF. J is TRBJ2-1 and V is TRBV7-9, with unresolved D. Trimming removed 1 base at V and 10 bases at J, with 11 bases between. The CDR3 runs 13 residues. Germline-derived CDR1 and CDR2 are SEHNR and FQNEAQ (reference sequence). Full variable domain (missing parts from reference TRBV7-9 and TRBJ2-1): DTGVSQNPRHKITKRGQNVTFRCDPISEHNRLYWYRQTLGQGPEFLTYFQNEAQLEKSRLLSDRFSAERPKGSFSTLEIQRTEQGDSAMYLCASSLVVGLEQFFGPGTRLTVL.

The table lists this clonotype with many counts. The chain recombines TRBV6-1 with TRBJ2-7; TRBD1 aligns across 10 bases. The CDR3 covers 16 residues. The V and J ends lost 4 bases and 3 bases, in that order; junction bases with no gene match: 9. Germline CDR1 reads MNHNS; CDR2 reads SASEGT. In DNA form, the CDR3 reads TGTGCCAGCAGTGCGTTCCGGGACAGGGGTGGCTACGAGCAGTACTTC. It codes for CASSAFRDRGGYEQYF.

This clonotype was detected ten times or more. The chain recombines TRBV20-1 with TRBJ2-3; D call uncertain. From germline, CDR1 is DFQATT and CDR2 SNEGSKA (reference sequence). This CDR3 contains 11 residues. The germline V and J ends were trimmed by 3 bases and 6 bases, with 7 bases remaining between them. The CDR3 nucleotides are TGCAGTGCTAGGGCTTTCGATACGCAGTATTTT. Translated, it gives CSARAFDTQYF.

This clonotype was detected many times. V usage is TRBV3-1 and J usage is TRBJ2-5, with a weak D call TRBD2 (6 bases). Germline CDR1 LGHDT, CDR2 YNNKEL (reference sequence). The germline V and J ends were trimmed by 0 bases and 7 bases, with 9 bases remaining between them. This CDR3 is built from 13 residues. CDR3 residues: CASSQDRGGTQYF. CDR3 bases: TGTGCCAGCAGCCAAGATAGGGGAGGGACCCAGTACTTC.